This TCR beta chain was observed in a study of cytomegalovirus exposure and HLA in healthy donors. Whole-study findings and limits: Being productive about 90% or about 30% of the time was typical of most TCR beta V segments in an earlier analysis. An Asian-associated ancestry cluster reportedly showed fewer N-insertions than the approximately 620-donor mean in a later analysis. Whilst most TCR sequences proved rare, a subset of public TCRs occurred across many donors. Accurate predictions that matched the HLA-A and HLA-B alleles of most subjects were reportedly made from TCR beta sequences.

Of note for this clone: What it binds is unknown.

The primer mix had 60 Vbeta and 13 Jbeta primers. Produced via immunoSEQ multiplex PCR; TCRdb's table is partial and in-frame only. The table shows about 130,000 clones, with around 77% occurring only once. V gave up 5 bases and J gave up 5 bases, with 6 bases separating them. The CDR3 contains 11 residues. CDR1 and CDR2 (germline): SQVTM, ANQGSEA. The source material was PBMCs. The receptor's source is a man aged 25-40 years in good health and CMV-seronegative. The V and J genes are TRBV29-1 and TRBJ2-2, with D hard to call. CDR3 DNA: TGCAGCGTTACCACAACCGGGGAGCTGTTTTTT. This codes for CSVTTTGELFF.